This passage covers 22 T cell receptor beta chains from one sample sequenced in a study of T-cell reconstitution after alpha-beta-depleted transplantation in children. The authors prepared the TCRbeta library with unique molecular identifiers. MiXCR, applied by TCRdb to the PCR reads, yields one record per CDR3 protein. In the table there are hundreds of thousands of distinct CDR3 sequences, more than 9% of which are singletons. Specimen: PBMCs from the stem cell graft donor, collected from the stem cell graft. Source of these receptors: a human donor who donated a stem cell graft to a child with acute myeloid leukemia.

The rearrangement links TRBV7-2 to TRBJ2-7; TRBD2 agrees at 8 bases. J was trimmed by 1 base and V by 4 bases; bases with no gene match: 3. Per germline, CDR1 SGHTA and CDR2 FQGNSA. The CDR3 sequence is 14 residues long. The CDR3 region has the DNA TGTGCCAGCAGCTACGGGACTAGATCCTACGAGCAGTACTTC. Residues: CASSYGTRSYEQYF.

The genes are TRBV7-9 and TRBJ2-1, with D perhaps matching TRBD1 or TRBD2 (7 bases each). With 4 bases removed from V and 2 bases from J, the gap between germline ends came to 12 bases. Germline-derived CDR1 and CDR2 are SEHNR and FQNEAQ (reference sequence). This CDR3 is 15 amino acids long. The CDR3 DNA reads as TGTGCCAGCAGCTCACAGGGGAGGGCCTACAATGAGCAGTTCTTC. Protein product: CASSSQGRAYNEQFF.

The sample holds many counts of this clonotype. The rearrangement links TRBV12-3 or TRBV12-4 to TRBJ1-1; TRBD1 is a possible D gene (6 bases). This CDR3 contains 14 residues. V shed 8 bases and J shed 2 bases, with 15 bases lying between them. The CDR3 spells CASGQTGRNTEAFF. The CDR3 DNA follows: TGTGCCAGCGGACAGACAGGTCGCAACACTGAAGCTTTCTTT.

V and J are TRBV5-1 and TRBJ2-7, with D perhaps being TRBD1 or TRBD2 (5 bases each). The CDR3 contains 16 residues. V shed 3 bases and J shed 2 bases, with 18 bases lying between them. Germline loops: CDR1 SGHRS, CDR2 YFSETQ. The CDR3 reads CASSSGPRDLTYEQYF. CDR3 sequence (DNA): TGCGCCAGCAGCTCCGGGCCCCGGGACCTCACCTACGAGCAGTACTTC.

This clonotype came up a few times. The V call is TRBV27, the J call TRBJ2-7, with 11 positions matching TRBD1. With V trimmed by 4 bases and J by 3 bases, 8 bases remained unmatched. Germline CDR1 is MNHEY and CDR2 is SMNVEV (reference sequence). The CDR3 length is 16 residues. Written as DNA, the CDR3 is TGTGCCAGCAGTTCCGCCTCCGGGACAGGGGGCTACGAGCAGTACTTC. Its translation is CASSSASGTGGYEQYF.

In its sample, this clonotype was seen many times. The genes are TRBV4-3 and TRBJ2-2; possible D gene TRBD1, 5 bases. The germline V gene has CDR1 LGHNA and CDR2 YSLEER. V gave up 4 bases and J gave up 5 bases, with 11 bases separating them. There are 14 residues in the CDR3. Written as DNA, the CDR3 is TGCGCCAGCAGCCGAGATCAGGGAACCGGGGAGCTGTTTTTT. Residues: CASSRDQGTGELFF.

This clonotype has only a few counts. The chain uses TRBV12-3 or TRBV12-4 and TRBJ2-7, with D possibly being TRBD2 (7 bases). The CDR3 covers 13 residues. V was trimmed by 5 bases and J by 5 bases, leaving 13 bases between them. CDR3 loop: CASSSRGGHEQYF. The CDR3 DNA sequence: TGTGCCAGCAGTAGTCGCGGGGGCCACGAGCAGTACTTC.

In its sample, this clonotype was seen a few times. This rearrangement joins TRBV5-1 to TRBJ1-2, with D tentatively TRBD1 (6 bases). This CDR3 comprises 13 residues. V was clipped by 1 base and J by 3 bases, with 7 bases between them. The germline V gene has CDR1 SGHRS and CDR2 YFSETQ. This CDR3 is CASSLRQDYGYTF. In nucleotides, the CDR3 is TGCGCCAGCAGCTTGCGACAGGACTATGGCTACACCTTC.

This clonotype was counted ten times or more. The chain employs TRBV12-3 or TRBV12-4 and TRBJ1-1; D uncertain. Trimming shortened V by 3 bases and J by 4 bases, and 9 bases separated the two germline ends. The CDR3 is 13 amino acids. CDR3 bases: TGTGCCAGCAGTTTGAAACGGGGCACTGAAGCTTTCTTT. This translates into CASSLKRGTEAFF.

The rearrangement joins TRBV27 to TRBJ1-1; D is uncertain. This CDR3 is built from 14 residues. CDR1 and CDR2 from the germline V gene are MNHEY and SMNVEV (reference sequence). Trimming stripped 3 bases from V and 4 bases from J, with 12 bases between. The CDR3 sequence: CASSFSPKGTEAFF. The CDR3 nucleotides are TGTGCCAGCAGTTTTAGCCCCAAGGGCACTGAAGCTTTCTTT.

The chain combines TRBV4-2 with TRBJ2-1; D call uncertain. The CDR3 loop spans 11 amino acids. Trimming cost V 1 base and J 8 bases, with 3 bases left between them. The germline CDR1 and CDR2 sequences are LGHNA and YNFKEQ. CDR3: CASSQVYEQFF. The CDR3 coding sequence is TGTGCCAGCAGCCAAGTGTATGAGCAGTTCTTC.

This clonotype was seen at least ten times. The gene calls are TRBV6-2 or TRBV6-3 and TRBJ2-7; no definite D call. The germline gives CDR1 MNHEY, CDR2 SVGEGT. This CDR3 contains 14 residues. V was trimmed by 7 bases and J by 3 bases, leaving 16 bases between them. CDR3 protein: CASNPPGPFYEQYF. The CDR3 DNA reads TGTGCCAGCAATCCCCCCGGTCCTTTCTACGAGCAGTACTTC.

The rearrangement uses TRBV11-2 and TRBJ2-3, with TRBD2 matching over 7 bases. In germline, CDR1 is SGHAT, CDR2 FQNNGV. CDR3 length: 18 residues. Trimming took 3 bases from V and 6 from J; bases not matched to a gene: 18. This CDR3 reads CASSLGTAGELGGDTQYF. The CDR3 DNA is TGTGCCAGCAGCTTGGGGACTGCGGGAGAGTTGGGAGGGGATACGCAGTATTTT.

The table lists this clonotype with a few counts. The chain couples TRBV4-2 to TRBJ2-5, with D hard to call. V was pared by 0 bases and J by 4 bases, with 9 bases between. Germline V CDR1 and CDR2: LGHNA, YNFKEQ. This CDR3 comprises 14 residues. This CDR3 is CASSQDSSLETQYF. DNA of the CDR3: TGTGCCAGCAGCCAAGATAGTAGTTTAGAGACCCAGTACTTC.

The V and J genes are TRBV29-1 and TRBJ1-2, with TRBD1 matching 9 bases. Germline trimming cut 6 bases from V and 8 bases from J; bases unmatched to any gene: 10. The CDR3 spans 13 residues. Germline lookup yields CDR1 SQVTM and CDR2 ANQGSEA. The CDR3 region is CSVAMGQGGGYTF. The CDR3 bases are TGCAGCGTCGCAATGGGACAGGGTGGCGGCTACACCTTC.

The genes are TRBV11-1 and TRBJ2-1; D uncertain. The V end was cut by 3 bases, the J end by 7 bases, with 16 bases between. CDR3 length: 15 residues. From germline, CDR1 is SGHAT and CDR2 FQDESV (reference sequence). The CDR3 coding sequence is TGTGCCAGCAGCTTCAGGTGGGAAGAGACGAATGAGCAGTTCTTC. Translated: CASSFRWEETNEQFF.

There are many counts of this clonotype. The CDR3 coding sequence is TGTGCCAGCAGACTAAGGGAGAACACCGGGGAGCTGTTTTTT. It yields the protein CASRLRENTGELFF. The genes are TRBV12-3 or TRBV12-4 and TRBJ2-2; D call uncertain. The CDR3 contains 14 residues. With 6 bases removed from V and 1 base from J, the gap between germline ends came to 9 bases.

This clonotype was detected many times. The rearrangement uses TRBV20-1 and TRBJ2-3; D ambiguous. The CDR3 spans 14 residues. V shed 1 base and J shed 1 base, with 9 bases lying between them. Germline assignment: CDR1 DFQATT and CDR2 SNEGSKA (reference sequence). The CDR3 loop reads CSARVEYGTDTQYF. The CDR3 nucleotides read TGCAGTGCTAGAGTGGAGTATGGCACAGATACGCAGTATTTT.

In its sample, this clonotype was seen many times. The chain is built from TRBV7-8 and TRBJ1-2; 9 bases fit TRBD1. There are 17 residues in the CDR3. Unmatched junction bases numbered 13, after V lost 5 bases and J lost 3 bases. In germline, CDR1 is SGHVS, CDR2 FQNEAQ. CDR3 residues: CASSPRDRDIVDYGYTF. The CDR3, as DNA: TGTGCCAGCAGCCCCCGGGACAGGGATATAGTCGACTATGGCTACACCTTC.

This chain's CDR3 is CSPGPPGTGELFF. The CDR3 region has the DNA TGCAGTCCAGGACCTCCCGGGACCGGGGAGCTGTTTTTT. V usage is TRBV20-1 and J usage is TRBJ2-2; D is unresolved. The germline gives CDR1 DFQATT, CDR2 SNEGSKA (reference sequence). The germline V and J ends were trimmed by 8 bases and 5 bases, with 15 bases remaining between them. The CDR3 sequence is 13 residues long.

This clonotype was found many times. The chain couples TRBV5-6 to TRBJ2-5; TRBD1 aligns across 10 bases. The length of the CDR3 is 16 residues. The germline V gene encodes CDR1 SGHDT and CDR2 YYEEEE. The ends lost 4 bases at V and 1 base at J; junction bases unmatched: 7. The CDR3 region has the DNA TGTGCCAGCAGCCAGGGATGGACAGGGGGCCAAGAGACCCAGTACTTC. Its protein is CASSQGWTGGQETQYF.

The chain carries TRBV12-3 or TRBV12-4 and TRBJ2-7; D call uncertain. V was clipped by 2 bases and J by 6 bases, with 5 bases between them. The CDR3 runs to 11 residues. The CDR3 DNA reads TGTGCCAGCAGTTTACGAGCCGAGCAGTACTTC. Protein product: CASSLRAEQYF.